This T cell receptor (beta chain) was identified during a study of cytomegalovirus exposure and HLA in healthy donors. Findings of the study overall: In vitro, three CMV-associated chains proved specific for CMV antigens. 150 or so TCR beta chains were listed as cytomegalovirus-associated.

Among the roughly 120 subjects of the validation cohort, separate from the approximately 700-subject first cohort, were the donors. About this clone itself: Its antigen is currently unknown.

Per germline, CDR1 SGHTS and CDR2 YDEGEE. CDR3 size: 12 residues. Trimming removed 0 bases at V and 6 bases at J, with 4 bases between. Method: immunoSEQ multiplex PCR; TCRdb's copy keeps in-frame clones and lacks some. This sample has some 130,000 clones; 89% occur once, and the top ten carry roughly 1.2%. The TCR originated in a woman younger than 30 in good health and CMV-seronegative. This chain connects TRBV5-8 to TRBJ2-1; D is ambiguous. The sequenced sample was PBMCs. CDR3 sequence (DNA): TGTGCCAGCAGCTTGGCCAGCAATGAGCAGTTCTTC. This encodes CASSLASNEQFF.